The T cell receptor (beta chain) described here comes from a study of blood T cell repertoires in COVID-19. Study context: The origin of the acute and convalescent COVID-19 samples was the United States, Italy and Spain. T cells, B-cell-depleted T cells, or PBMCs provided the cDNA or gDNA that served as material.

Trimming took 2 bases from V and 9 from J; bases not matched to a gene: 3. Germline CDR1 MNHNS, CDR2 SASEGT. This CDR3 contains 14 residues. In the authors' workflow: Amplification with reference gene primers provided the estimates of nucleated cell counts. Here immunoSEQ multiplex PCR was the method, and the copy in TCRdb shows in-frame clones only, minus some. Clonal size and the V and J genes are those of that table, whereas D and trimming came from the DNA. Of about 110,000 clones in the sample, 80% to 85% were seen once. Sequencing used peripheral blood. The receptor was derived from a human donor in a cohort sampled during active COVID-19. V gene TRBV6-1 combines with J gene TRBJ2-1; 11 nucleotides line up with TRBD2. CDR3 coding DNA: TGTGCCAGCAGTGAACTAGCGGGAGGTGGTGAGCAGTTCTTC. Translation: CASSELAGGGEQFF.